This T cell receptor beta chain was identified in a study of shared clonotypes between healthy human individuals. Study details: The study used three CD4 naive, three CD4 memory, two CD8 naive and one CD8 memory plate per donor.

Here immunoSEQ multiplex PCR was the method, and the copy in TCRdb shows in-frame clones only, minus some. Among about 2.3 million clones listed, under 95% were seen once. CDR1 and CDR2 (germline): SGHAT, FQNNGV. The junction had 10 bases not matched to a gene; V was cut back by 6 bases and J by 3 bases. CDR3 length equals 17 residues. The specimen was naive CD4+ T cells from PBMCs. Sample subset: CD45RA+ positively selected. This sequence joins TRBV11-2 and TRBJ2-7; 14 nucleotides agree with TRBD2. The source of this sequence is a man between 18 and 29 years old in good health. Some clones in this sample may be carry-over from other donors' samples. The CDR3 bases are TGTGCCAGCAGGCCCCCGGGACTAGCGGGGGACCGCTACGAGCAGTACTTC. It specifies CASRPPGLAGDRYEQYF.